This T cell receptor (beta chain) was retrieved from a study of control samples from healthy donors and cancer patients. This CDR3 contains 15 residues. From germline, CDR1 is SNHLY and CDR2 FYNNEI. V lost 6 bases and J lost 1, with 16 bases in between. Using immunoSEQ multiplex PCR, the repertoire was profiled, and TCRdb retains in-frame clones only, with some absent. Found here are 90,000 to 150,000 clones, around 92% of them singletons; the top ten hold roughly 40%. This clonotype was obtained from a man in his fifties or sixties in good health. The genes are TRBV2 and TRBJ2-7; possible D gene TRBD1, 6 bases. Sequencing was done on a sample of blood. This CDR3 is CASSQGGWGSYEQYF. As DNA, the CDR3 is TGTGCCAGCAGCCAAGGGGGTTGGGGGTCCTACGAGCAGTACTTC.